The table lists the clone carrying this T cell receptor (beta chain) with a few counts. Its target is unknown. This sample was taken from a study of T cells in Graves' hyperthyroidism and ophthalmopathy. Points from the study as a whole: Ophthalmopathy was distinguished from stable hyperthyroidism by 13 V-J signatures.

Amplified TCR beta CDR3 regions derived from RNA transcripts. TCR CDR3 regions were first amplified by RT-PCR with HTBI primers. TCRdb itself ran the multiplex PCR reads through MiXCR, one entry per CDR3 protein. The repertoire holds a few hundred thousand distinct CDR3 sequences, with around 18% as singletons. The ends were cut back, 7 bases at V and 5 bases at J, with 9 bases in the middle. Germline V gives CDR1 MNHEY, CDR2 SVGEGT. The CDR3 loop spans 11 amino acids. The receptor comes from a woman between 40 and 55 years old with Graves' ophthalmopathy. The V and J genes are TRBV6-2 or TRBV6-3 and TRBJ2-7; no clear D. Material for sequencing was blood. The CDR3 nucleotides read TGTGCCAGCATATTAGTGGACGAGCAGTACTTC. This translates into CASILVDEQYF.